These T cell receptor beta chains were read from a single sample in a study of T cell clones after liver transplantation. The table came from immunoSEQ multiplex PCR; TCRdb's copy has only in-frame clones and leaves some out. The repertoire includes about 78,000 clones, about four fifths of them detected once, and 0.6% sits in the top ten. The starting material was CD4+ T cells from blood, obtained before liver transplant. Every receptor here comes from a human donor who received a liver transplant. CDR3s include the opening cysteine and the closing phenylalanine or tryptophan. D genes are given only for firm matches. Rows give clone size only sometimes, using once, few, many, or a class for an expanded clone.

d_call: TRBD2
clone_size: once
v_call: TRBV7-8
j_call: TRBJ2-1
cdr3_aa: CASSQGLAGGYNEQFF
cdr3_nt: TGTGCCAGCAGCCAGGGACTAGCGGGGGGATACAATGAGCAGTTCTTC

d_call: .
clone_size: .
v_call: TRBV6-1
j_call: TRBJ1-1
cdr3_aa: CASAGGGTEAFF
cdr3_nt: TGTGCCAGCGCTGGGGGGGGGACTGAAGCTTTCTTT

d_call: .
clone_size: .
v_call: TRBV5-4
j_call: TRBJ2-3
cdr3_aa: CASSNGGTDTQYF
cdr3_nt: TGTGCCAGCAGCAATGGGGGGACAGATACGCAGTATTTT

d_call: .
clone_size: .
v_call: TRBV30
j_call: TRBJ1-5
cdr3_aa: CAWSGGGGVLGQPQHF
cdr3_nt: TGTGCCTGGAGTGGTGGGGGTGGGGTATTAGGGCAGCCCCAGCATTTT

d_call: TRBD2
clone_size: .
v_call: TRBV4-1
j_call: TRBJ2-7
cdr3_aa: CASSQEWGPIAGPYEQYF
cdr3_nt: TGCGCCAGCAGCCAAGAATGGGGTCCGATAGCGGGGCCTTACGAGCAGTACTTC

d_call: .
clone_size: .
v_call: TRBV27
j_call: TRBJ2-1
cdr3_aa: CASSLTPIDYNEQFF
cdr3_nt: TGTGCCAGCAGCTTAACCCCAATAGATTACAATGAGCAGTTCTTC

d_call: .
clone_size: .
v_call: TRBV5-6
j_call: TRBJ1-2
cdr3_aa: CASSLSGANYGYTF
cdr3_nt: TGTGCCAGCAGCTTGAGCGGGGCTAACTATGGCTACACCTTC

d_call: .
clone_size: .
v_call: TRBV7-6
j_call: TRBJ2-2
cdr3_aa: CASSLARVAGELFF
cdr3_nt: TGTGCCAGCAGCTTAGCTCGGGTGGCCGGGGAGCTGTTTTTT

d_call: .
clone_size: .
v_call: TRBV7-2
j_call: TRBJ2-6
cdr3_aa: CASTLSPGANVLTF
cdr3_nt: TGTGCCAGCACCCTTTCACCTGGGGCCAACGTCCTGACTTTC

d_call: .
clone_size: .
v_call: TRBV7-2
j_call: TRBJ2-5
cdr3_aa: CASSPRQQETQYF
cdr3_nt: TGTGCCAGCAGCCCTAGACAGCAAGAGACCCAGTACTTC

d_call: .
clone_size: once
v_call: TRBV7-3
j_call: TRBJ2-7
cdr3_aa: CASSLKTGLEQYF
cdr3_nt: TGTGCCAGCAGCCTCAAAACAGGGCTCGAGCAGTACTTC

d_call: TRBD2
clone_size: .
v_call: TRBV29-1
j_call: TRBJ2-3
cdr3_aa: CSVAPGGRGYF
cdr3_nt: TGCAGCGTTGCCCCCGGCGGGAGGGGGTATTTT

d_call: TRBD1
clone_size: .
v_call: TRBV11-2
j_call: TRBJ2-3
cdr3_aa: CASRSIRGSADTQYF
cdr3_nt: TGTGCCAGCAGATCAATCAGGGGGAGTGCAGATACGCAGTATTTT

d_call: TRBD1
clone_size: once
v_call: TRBV10-3
j_call: TRBJ1-5
cdr3_aa: CATGDRGAGNQPQHF
cdr3_nt: TGTGCCACCGGAGACAGGGGTGCGGGCAATCAGCCCCAGCATTTT

d_call: TRBD1
clone_size: .
v_call: TRBV7-8
j_call: TRBJ2-5
cdr3_aa: CASSLMTGGRGWTQYF
cdr3_nt: TGTGCCAGCAGCTTAATGACAGGGGGACGGGGGTGGACCCAGTACTTC

d_call: .
clone_size: .
v_call: TRBV7-3
j_call: TRBJ2-3
cdr3_aa: CASSRTLSTDTQYF
cdr3_nt: TGTGCCAGCAGCCGGACCCTAAGCACAGATACGCAGTATTTT

d_call: .
clone_size: few
v_call: TRBV28
j_call: TRBJ1-1
cdr3_aa: CASNKHSMNTEAFF
cdr3_nt: TGTGCCAGCAATAAGCACAGCATGAACACTGAAGCTTTCTTT

d_call: TRBD1
clone_size: .
v_call: TRBV5-1
j_call: TRBJ2-2
cdr3_aa: CASSFLKTGGAGELFF
cdr3_nt: TGCGCCAGCAGCTTCCTCAAGACAGGGGGCGCTGGGGAGCTGTTTTTT

d_call: .
clone_size: .
v_call: TRBV18
j_call: TRBJ1-1
cdr3_aa: CASSPQKGKNTEAFF
cdr3_nt: TGTGCCAGCTCACCACAGAAGGGAAAGAACACTGAAGCTTTCTTT

d_call: .
clone_size: once
v_call: TRBV5-1
j_call: TRBJ2-5
cdr3_aa: CASSSTGTFEETQYF
cdr3_nt: TGCGCCAGCAGCTCAACCGGGACGTTCGAGGAGACCCAGTACTTC

d_call: .
clone_size: .
v_call: TRBV5-4
j_call: TRBJ1-2
cdr3_aa: CASSLGERGYTF
cdr3_nt: TGTGCCAGCAGCTTGGGTGAGCGTGGCTACACCTTC

d_call: .
clone_size: .
v_call: TRBV4-1
j_call: TRBJ2-7
cdr3_aa: CASSLIPIYYEQYF
cdr3_nt: TGCGCCAGCAGCCTTATCCCAATCTACTACGAGCAGTACTTC

d_call: .
clone_size: .
v_call: TRBV6-6
j_call: TRBJ2-1
cdr3_aa: CASAGTRSYNEQFF
cdr3_nt: TGTGCCAGCGCGGGGACCCGCTCCTACAATGAGCAGTTCTTC

d_call: .
clone_size: few
v_call: TRBV19
j_call: TRBJ2-2
cdr3_aa: CASSIDLARRSGELFF
cdr3_nt: TGTGCCAGTAGTATAGATCTCGCCCGGAGGAGCGGGGAGCTGTTTTTT

d_call: .
clone_size: .
v_call: TRBV2
j_call: TRBJ1-3
cdr3_aa: CATARGNSGNTIYF
cdr3_nt: TGTGCCACCGCGCGGGGGAACTCTGGAAACACCATATATTTT

d_call: TRBD2
clone_size: .
v_call: TRBV5-1
j_call: TRBJ2-2
cdr3_aa: CASSAGLAGGGGTGELFF
cdr3_nt: TGCGCCAGCAGCGCAGGACTAGCGGGAGGAGGCGGCACCGGGGAGCTGTTTTTT

d_call: TRBD2
clone_size: .
v_call: TRBV29-1
j_call: TRBJ2-5
cdr3_aa: CSVGLAGALGAQYF
cdr3_nt: TGCAGCGTTGGGCTAGCGGGAGCCCTAGGGGCCCAGTACTTC

d_call: .
clone_size: .
v_call: TRBV18
j_call: TRBJ1-5
cdr3_aa: CASSPTVSSNQPQHF
cdr3_nt: TGTGCCAGCTCACCGACAGTTTCTAGCAATCAGCCCCAGCATTTT